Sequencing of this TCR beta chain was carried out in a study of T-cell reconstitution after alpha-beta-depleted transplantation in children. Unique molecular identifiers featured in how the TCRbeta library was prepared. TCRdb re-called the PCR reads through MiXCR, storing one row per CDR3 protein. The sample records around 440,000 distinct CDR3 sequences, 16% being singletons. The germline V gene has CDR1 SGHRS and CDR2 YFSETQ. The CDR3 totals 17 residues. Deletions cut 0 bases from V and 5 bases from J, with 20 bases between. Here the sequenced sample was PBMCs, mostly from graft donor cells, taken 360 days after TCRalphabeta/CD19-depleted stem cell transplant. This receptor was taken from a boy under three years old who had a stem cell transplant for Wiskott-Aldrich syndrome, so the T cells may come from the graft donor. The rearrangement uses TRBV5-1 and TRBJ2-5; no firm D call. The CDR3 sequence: CASSLGRTDHQGETQYF. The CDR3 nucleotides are TGCGCCAGCAGCTTGGGCCGAACGGACCACCAAGGGGAGACCCAGTACTTC.